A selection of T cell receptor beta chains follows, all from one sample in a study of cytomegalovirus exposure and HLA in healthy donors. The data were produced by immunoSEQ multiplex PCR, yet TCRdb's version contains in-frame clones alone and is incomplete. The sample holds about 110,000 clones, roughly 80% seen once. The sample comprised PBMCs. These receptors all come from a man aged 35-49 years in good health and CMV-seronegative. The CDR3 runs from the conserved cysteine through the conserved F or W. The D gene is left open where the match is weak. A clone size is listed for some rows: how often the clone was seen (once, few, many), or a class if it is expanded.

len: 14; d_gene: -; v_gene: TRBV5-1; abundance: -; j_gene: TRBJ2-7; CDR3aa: CASSLDTNSYEQYF; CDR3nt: TGCGCCAGCAGCTTGGACACCAACTCCTACGAGCAGTACTTC
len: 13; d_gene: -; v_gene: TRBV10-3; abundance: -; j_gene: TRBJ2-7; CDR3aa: CTLPRDIDYEQYF; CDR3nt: TGTACCCTCCCCCGGGACATAGACTACGAGCAGTACTTC
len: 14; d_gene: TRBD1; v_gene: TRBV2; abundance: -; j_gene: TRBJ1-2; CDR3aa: CASSRDRANYGYTF; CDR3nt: TGTGCCAGCAGTCGGGACAGGGCGAACTATGGCTACACCTTC
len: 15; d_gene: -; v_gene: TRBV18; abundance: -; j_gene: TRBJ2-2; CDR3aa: CASSRRRENTGELFF; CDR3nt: TGTGCCAGCTCACGTCGGAGGGAGAACACCGGGGAGCTGTTTTTT
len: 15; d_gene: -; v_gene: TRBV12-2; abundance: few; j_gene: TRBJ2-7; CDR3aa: CASRSPGQGPYEQYF; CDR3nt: TGTGCAAGTCGCTCCCCGGGACAGGGCCCCTACGAGCAGTACTTC
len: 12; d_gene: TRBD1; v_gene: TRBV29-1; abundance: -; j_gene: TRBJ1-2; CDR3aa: CSGGDSQYGYTF; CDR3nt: TGCAGCGGGGGGGACAGCCAGTATGGCTACACCTTC
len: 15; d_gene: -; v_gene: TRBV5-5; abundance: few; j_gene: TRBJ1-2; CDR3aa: CASSQDGDWGYGYTF; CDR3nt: TGTGCCAGCAGTCAGGACGGGGATTGGGGCTATGGCTACACCTTC
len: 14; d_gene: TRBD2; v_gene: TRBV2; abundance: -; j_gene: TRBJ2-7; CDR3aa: CASRRGDSNYEQYF; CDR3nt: TGTGCCAGCAGGCGGGGGGATTCCAACTACGAGCAGTACTTC
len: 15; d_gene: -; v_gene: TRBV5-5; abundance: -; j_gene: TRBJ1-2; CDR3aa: CASSLVPGGGYGYTF; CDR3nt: TGTGCCAGCAGCTTGGTACCGGGAGGAGGCTATGGCTACACCTTC
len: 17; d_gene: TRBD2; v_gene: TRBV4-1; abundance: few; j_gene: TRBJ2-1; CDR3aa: CASSQWGLAGGMAEQFF; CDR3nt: TGCGCCAGCAGCCAATGGGGCCTAGCGGGGGGCATGGCTGAGCAGTTCTTC
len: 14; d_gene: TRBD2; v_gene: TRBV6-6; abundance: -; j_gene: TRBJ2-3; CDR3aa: CASAGGHSTDTQYF; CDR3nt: TGTGCCAGCGCGGGGGGCCATAGCACAGATACGCAGTATTTT
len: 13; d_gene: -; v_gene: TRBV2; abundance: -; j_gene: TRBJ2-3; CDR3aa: CASSVLATDTQYF; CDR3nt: TGTGCCAGCAGTGTACTCGCCACAGATACGCAGTATTTT
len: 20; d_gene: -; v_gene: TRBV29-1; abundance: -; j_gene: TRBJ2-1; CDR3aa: CSVSGETLYYTSTTYNEQFF; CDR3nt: TGCAGCGTTTCGGGGGAAACACTCTATTACACTAGTACCACCTACAATGAGCAGTTCTTC
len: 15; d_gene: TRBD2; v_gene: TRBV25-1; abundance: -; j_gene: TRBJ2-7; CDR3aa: CASNPSSGGSYEQYF; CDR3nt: TGTGCCAGCAACCCCTCCAGCGGGGGGTCCTACGAGCAGTACTTC
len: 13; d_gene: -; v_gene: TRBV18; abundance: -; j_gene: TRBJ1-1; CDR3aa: CASSDSSLTEAFF; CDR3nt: TGTGCCAGCTCGGACTCCTCGCTCACTGAAGCTTTCTTT
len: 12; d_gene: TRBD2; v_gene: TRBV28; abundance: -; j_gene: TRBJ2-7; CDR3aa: CASVAGSYEQYF; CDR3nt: TGTGCCTCCGTAGCGGGGTCCTACGAGCAGTACTTC
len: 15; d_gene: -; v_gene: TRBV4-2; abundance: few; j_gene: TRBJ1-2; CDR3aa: CASSQGSGGGSGYTF; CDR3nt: TGTGCCAGCAGCCAAGGTTCGGGGGGTGGAAGTGGCTACACCTTC
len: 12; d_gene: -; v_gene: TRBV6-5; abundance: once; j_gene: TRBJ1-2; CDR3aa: CASSRQGYGYTF; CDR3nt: TGTGCCAGCAGTAGGCAGGGATATGGCTACACCTTC
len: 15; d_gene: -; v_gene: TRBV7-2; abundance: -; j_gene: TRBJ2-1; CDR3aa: CASSLTPGAYNEQFF; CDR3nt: TGTGCCAGCAGCCTAACCCCGGGGGCCTACAATGAGCAGTTCTTC
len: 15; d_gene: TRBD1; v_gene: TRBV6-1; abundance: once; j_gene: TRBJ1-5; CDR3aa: CASSEQTGPGQPQHF; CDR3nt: TGTGCCAGCAGTGAGCAGACAGGGCCCGGTCAGCCCCAGCATTTT
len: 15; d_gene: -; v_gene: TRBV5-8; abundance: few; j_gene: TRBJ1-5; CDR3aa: CASSFGRVMGQPQHF; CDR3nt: TGTGCCAGCAGCTTCGGCAGGGTGATGGGTCAGCCCCAGCATTTT
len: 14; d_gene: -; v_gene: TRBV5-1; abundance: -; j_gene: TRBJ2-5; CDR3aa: CASSSGQYQETQYF; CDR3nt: TGCGCCAGCAGCTCCGGACAGTACCAAGAGACCCAGTACTTC
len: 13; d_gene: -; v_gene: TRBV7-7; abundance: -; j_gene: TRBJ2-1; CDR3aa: CASSIDWYNEQFF; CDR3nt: TGTGCCAGCAGCATAGACTGGTACAATGAGCAGTTCTTC
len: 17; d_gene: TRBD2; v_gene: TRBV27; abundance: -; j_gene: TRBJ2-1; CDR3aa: CASSSRTSGSSYNEQFF; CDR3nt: TGTGCCAGCAGTTCTCGGACTAGCGGTAGCTCCTACAATGAGCAGTTCTTC